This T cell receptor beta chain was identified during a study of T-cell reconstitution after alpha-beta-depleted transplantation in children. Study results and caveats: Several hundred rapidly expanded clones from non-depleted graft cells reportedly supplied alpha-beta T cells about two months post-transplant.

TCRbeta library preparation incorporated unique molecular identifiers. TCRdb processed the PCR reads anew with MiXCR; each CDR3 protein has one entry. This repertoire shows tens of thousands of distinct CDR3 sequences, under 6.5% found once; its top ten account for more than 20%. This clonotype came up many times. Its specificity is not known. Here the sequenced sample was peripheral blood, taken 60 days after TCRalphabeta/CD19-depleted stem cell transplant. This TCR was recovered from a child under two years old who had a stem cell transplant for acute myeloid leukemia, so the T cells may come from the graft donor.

Here the CDR3 DNA reads TGTGCCAGCAGTTACGGAAGCGGCTATGGCTACACCTTC. It encodes CASSYGSGYGYTF. The chain combines TRBV6-5 with TRBJ1-2; the D is unclear. The V end lost 2 bases, the J end lost 4 bases, and 8 bases lay between the germline ends. The CDR3 covers 13 residues. Germline V gene sequence: CDR1 MNHEY, CDR2 SVGAGI.